These 2 T cell receptor beta chains originate from one sample sequenced in a study of blood T cells in healthy people across ages. The use of a sample-barcoded 5' primer and a J-beta primer mix characterized a second PCR of roughly 7 to 11 cycles. TCRdb independently ran MiXCR on the 5' RACE reads; one entry per CDR3 protein. The sample lists about 900,000 distinct CDR3 sequences, about 48% occurring once. Sequencing used blood. Receptors originate from a man aged 25-45 years in good health.

This clonotype was seen a handful of times. The rearrangement joins TRBV20-1 to TRBJ2-5; 11 bases are a match to TRBD1. The V gene's germline CDR1 is DFQATT and CDR2 SNEGSKA (reference sequence). The CDR3 totals 15 residues. V lost 3 bases and J lost 5; bases outside the gene matches: 8. The CDR3 region has the DNA TGCAGTGCTAGTATCAGGACAGGGGGCGTTGAGACCCAGTACTTC. It specifies CSASIRTGGVETQYF.

This chain uses TRBV7-9 with TRBJ1-1, with D perhaps TRBD1 (6 bases). V dropped 7 bases and J dropped 7 bases, with 25 bases sitting between them. The CDR3 is made up of 16 amino acids. The V gene's germline CDR1 is SEHNR and CDR2 FQNEAQ (reference sequence). CDR3 loop: CASTMTGGAGGGEAFF. Here the CDR3 DNA reads TGTGCCAGCACTATGACGGGGGGCGCAGGAGGGGGTGAAGCTTTCTTT. The full variable domain, in which reference TRBV7-9 and TRBJ1-1 provide the parts outside the CDR3, is DTGVSQNPRHKITKRGQNVTFRCDPISEHNRLYWYRQTLGQGPEFLTYFQNEAQLEKSRLLSDRFSAERPKGSFSTLEIQRTEQGDSAMYLCASTMTGGAGGGEAFFGQGTRLTVV.